The present entry profiles one T cell receptor beta chain with its context. Antigen: not known. The sample comes from a study of response to subunit inactivated influenza vaccine. Notes on the study in general: Each seasonal influenza vaccination, the authors suggested, recruits few new T cells.

TCRdb redid the calling of the RT-PCR reads with MiXCR, one entry per CDR3 protein. The sample gives more than 550,000 distinct CDR3 sequences, approximately 12% of which show up once; roughly 10% is in the top ten. This CDR3 is 12 amino acids long. With 6 bases removed from V and 5 bases from J, the gap between germline ends came to 10 bases. CDR1 and CDR2 from the germline V gene are MNHEY and SVGAGI. Specimen: PBMCs from blood, collected on the day of vaccination. This chain joins TRBV6-5 and TRBJ1-2; a possible D gene is TRBD1 (6 bases). The sequence came from a man aged 50 to 60 who received an inactivated influenza vaccine. The CDR3 nucleotides are TGTGCCAGCAGGTCTACAGGGTATGGCTACACCTTC. Translated: CASRSTGYGYTF.